The 21 T cell receptor beta chains presented below share a single source sample, sequenced in a study of blood T cells in healthy people across ages. Primers used in a second PCR of about 7 to 12 cycles were a sample-barcoded 5' primer and a J-beta primer mix. TCRdb called the 5' RACE reads again in MiXCR, with one record for every CDR3 protein. The data hold about a million distinct CDR3 sequences, with 51% observed a single time. Sequencing input: blood. These TCRs come from a woman in her sixties or seventies in good health.

This clonotype was recorded a few times. This chain uses TRBV4-2 with TRBJ2-7; D remains unclear. The CDR3 extends over 16 amino acids. Trimming left V 0 bases short and J 4 bases short, with 16 bases between. Germline values: CDR1 LGHNA, CDR2 YNFKEQ. The CDR3 sequence is CASSQEFGYLDYEQYF. CDR3 bases: TGTGCCAGCAGCCAAGAATTCGGCTACCTCGATTACGAGCAGTACTTC.

The chain recombines TRBV18 with TRBJ1-3; 8 bases agree with TRBD1. V shed 4 bases, J shed 7 bases, and the junction held 9 bases outside the gene matches. Germline V CDR1 and CDR2: KGHSH, LQKENI. This CDR3 has 15 residues. The CDR3 DNA is TGTGCCAGCTCACACGGACAGGGACTTTGGAACACCATATATTTT. Translating it yields CASSHGQGLWNTIYF.

The rearrangement links TRBV29-1 to TRBJ2-2; D ambiguous. The CDR3 has 14 residues. Germline lookup yields CDR1 SQVTM and CDR2 ANQGSEA. The germline V and J ends were trimmed by 4 bases and 2 bases, with 11 bases remaining between them. The CDR3, as DNA: TGCAGCGTTGGGGCAACCTTCAACACCGGGGAGCTGTTTTTT. This gives the protein CSVGATFNTGELFF.

This clonotype has just a few counts. The V gene is TRBV14, the J gene TRBJ2-7; TRBD2 matches at 8 bases. The CDR3 is 16 residues long. Looked up from germline, CDR1 is SGHDN and CDR2 is FVKESK. Trimming cost V 3 bases and J 0 bases; bases outside gene matches: 7. CDR3: CASSHWAGGSSYEQYF. CDR3 nucleotides: TGTGCCAGCAGCCATTGGGCGGGAGGCAGCTCCTACGAGCAGTACTTC.

This clonotype was seen a few times. The rearrangement links TRBV7-8 to TRBJ2-3; D is unresolved. The CDR3 consists of 14 residues. The germline V gene encodes CDR1 SGHVS and CDR2 FQNEAQ. V gave up 1 base and J gave up 3 bases, with 8 bases separating them. CDR3 DNA: TGTGCCAGCAGCTTAGTGGATACGACAGATACGCAGTATTTT. It is translated as CASSLVDTTDTQYF.

As for this clonotype: The junction does not match germline at one end; this may be a read error. V usage is TRBV9 and J usage is TRBJ1-5; possibly TRBD1 for D (5 bases). In germline, CDR1 is SGDLS, CDR2 YYNGEE. CDR3 length: 14 residues. The CDR3 nucleotides read TGTGTCAGCAGCCCTCAGGGTGTGTATCAGCCCCAGCATTTT. As protein: CVSSPQGVYQPQHF.

The chain is built from TRBV11-3 and TRBJ2-3, with TRBD2 matching over 13 bases. Germline-derived CDR1 and CDR2 are SGHNT and YENEEA. The CDR3 totals 18 residues. The J segment lost 3 bases and the V segment lost 4 bases, leaving 10 bases of the junction unmatched. The CDR3 reads CASSYSGTSGRATDTQYF. The CDR3 DNA reads as TGTGCCAGCAGCTATAGTGGTACTAGCGGGAGGGCTACAGATACGCAGTATTTT.

V usage is TRBV3-1 and J usage is TRBJ2-7; TRBD2 aligns across 9 bases. The germline CDR1 and CDR2 sequences are LGHDT and YNNKEL (reference sequence). The CDR3 has 15 amino acids. With V trimmed by 4 bases and J by 5 bases, 9 bases remained unmatched. The CDR3 nucleotides are TGTGCCAGCAGCCGACTCGCGGGAGGGTTCGACGAGCAGTACTTC. Protein sequence: CASSRLAGGFDEQYF.

This clonotype was recorded a few times. This chain connects TRBV20-1 to TRBJ2-5; TRBD1 matches 9 bases. J lost 4 bases, V lost 5 bases, and 2 bases had no gene match. The germline V gene has CDR1 DFQATT and CDR2 SNEGSKA (reference sequence). There are 12 residues in the CDR3. Here the CDR3 reads CSASDRGETQYF. CDR3 sequence (DNA): TGCAGTGCTTCGGACAGGGGAGAGACCCAGTACTTC.

CDR3 sequence (DNA): TGTGCCAGCAGTTTAAGGGAGGCGGGCACAGATACGCAGTATTTT. Protein: CASSLREAGTDTQYF. The J gene is TRBJ2-3, the V gene TRBV12-3 or TRBV12-4, with D maybe TRBD2 (6 bases). Trimming stripped 2 bases from V and 1 base from J, with 10 bases between. The CDR3 length is 15 residues.

A few counts support this clonotype. This chain joins TRBV6-2 or TRBV6-3 and TRBJ2-7; tentative D call: TRBD1 (6 bases). The CDR3 is 15 residues long. The germline CDR1 and CDR2 sequences are MNHEY and SVGEGT. V was shortened by 5 bases and J by 2 bases, with 16 bases between the two germline ends. The CDR3, as DNA: TGTGCCAGCAGTGAGTTGGGGCAGGGGACCTACGAGCAGTACTTC. Its protein is CASSELGQGTYEQYF.

This clonotype was observed a handful of times. The V gene is TRBV6-2 or TRBV6-3, the J gene TRBJ2-7; 13 bases map to TRBD2. Germline V gives CDR1 MNHEY, CDR2 SVGEGT. V gave up 6 bases and J gave up 3 bases; unmatched junction bases: 11. This CDR3 is 17 amino acids long. The chain's CDR3 is CASRPGLAGSRYYEQYF. In nucleotides, the CDR3 is TGTGCCAGCAGACCGGGACTAGCGGGAAGTCGCTACTACGAGCAGTACTTC.

This clonotype was observed a handful of times. The CDR3 region has the DNA TGTGCCAGCAGCTTGGGGGACAGAAGCACAGATACGCAGTATTTT. Translation: CASSLGDRSTDTQYF. V gene TRBV7-9 combines with J gene TRBJ2-3; 7 positions match TRBD1. The V and J ends lost 3 bases and 0 bases, in that order; junction bases with no gene match: 3. CDR1 is SEHNR, CDR2 FQNEAQ, per germline (reference sequence). The CDR3 sequence is 15 residues long.

V is TRBV12-3 or TRBV12-4 and J is TRBJ2-5, with 7 bases fitting TRBD1. The CDR3 covers 14 residues. Trimming cost V 6 bases and J 2 bases; bases outside gene matches: 6. This CDR3 reads CASSRSRGQETQYF. The DNA of the CDR3 is TGTGCCAGCAGCCGATCCAGGGGGCAAGAGACCCAGTACTTC.

This rearrangement joins TRBV4-1 to TRBJ2-1, with 10 bases fitting TRBD2. This CDR3 contains 15 residues. Germline V gene sequence: CDR1 MGHRA, CDR2 YSYEKL. J lost 9 bases, V lost 1 base, and 6 bases had no gene match. CDR3 coding DNA: TGCGCCAGCAGCCAAGGGCTAGCGGGAGCGGCTGAGCAGTTCTTC. It specifies CASSQGLAGAAEQFF.

The chain carries TRBV12-3 or TRBV12-4 and TRBJ2-7; possible D gene TRBD2, 5 bases. Trimming removed 7 bases at V and 6 bases at J, with 22 bases between. The CDR3 has 15 amino acids. CDR3 DNA sequence: TGTGCCAGCACCGTCTCGGGGAGTCTTCGTGGCGAGCAGTACTTC. As protein: CASTVSGSLRGEQYF.

This clonotype has just a few counts. J is TRBJ2-7 and V is TRBV4-1; weak D call: TRBD2 (7 bases). V shed 1 base and J shed 0 bases, with 10 bases lying between them. This CDR3 contains 15 residues. Germline assignment: CDR1 MGHRA and CDR2 YSYEKL. The CDR3 DNA reads as TGCGCCAGCAGCCAAGGGGGAGGGGGCTCCTACGAGCAGTACTTC. This encodes CASSQGGGGSYEQYF.

The chain employs TRBV27 and TRBJ2-5, with 10 bases aligning to TRBD2. CDR1 is MNHEY and CDR2 is SMNVEV in the germline V gene (reference sequence). The CDR3 spans 16 residues. With 3 bases clipped from V and 5 bases from J, the junction kept 9 bases outside the gene matches. The CDR3 coding sequence is TGTGCCAGCAGTTTCAAGCGGGAGGGCCTTGGGGAGACCCAGTACTTC. Translating gives CASSFKREGLGETQYF.

There are a few counts of this clonotype. Here the CDR3 reads CASSPFREQPYEQYF. Written as DNA, the CDR3 is TGTGCCAGCAGTCCCTTCCGGGAGCAACCCTACGAGCAGTACTTC. The genes are TRBV27 and TRBJ2-7; D is possibly TRBD2 (6 bases). Germline CDR1 is MNHEY and CDR2 is SMNVEV (reference sequence). V dropped 5 bases and J dropped 2 bases, with 16 bases sitting between them. The CDR3 runs to 15 residues.

This clonotype was observed a single time. The chain links TRBV20-1 to TRBJ2-7, with 9 bases matching TRBD1. Unmatched junction bases numbered 9, after V lost 0 bases and J lost 6 bases. This CDR3 region has 15 residues. The germline V gene encodes CDR1 DFQATT and CDR2 SNEGSKA (reference sequence). CDR3 in amino acids: CSARDPGQGLCEQYF. As DNA, the CDR3 is TGCAGTGCTAGAGACCCAGGACAGGGGCTGTGCGAGCAGTACTTC.

This clonotype appeared many times. A junction boundary mismatches the germline segment, possibly from a read error. This chain joins TRBV28 and TRBJ2-5; 7 nucleotides line up with TRBD1. The CDR3 is 14 residues long. The germline V gene encodes CDR1 MDHEN and CDR2 SYDVKM. The CDR3 DNA follows: TGCGCCAGCAGCCTGGGACAGTACCAAGAGACCCAGTACTTC. This encodes CASSLGQYQETQYF.